This is a list of T cell receptor beta chains from one sample in a study of blood T cell repertoires in COVID-19. Sequenced by immunoSEQ multiplex PCR; TCRdb stores in-frame clones only, minus some. The sample lists around 160,000 clones, approximately 83% seen once, with around 8.3% in the top ten. The sequencing input was peripheral blood. These receptors were collected from a man between 60 and 70 years old with acute or convalescent COVID-19. The CDR3 runs from the conserved cysteine through the conserved F or W. Fields, in order: clone size, D gene, V gene, J gene, CDR3 protein, CDR3 DNA. A D gene is named only where the DNA matches it firmly. The size of a clone is reported for some rows only, either as once, few or many, or as a class for expanded clones.

.,TRBD2,TRBV9,TRBJ2-5,CASSSASGSWETQYF,TGTGCCAGCAGCTCCGCTAGCGGGAGCTGGGAGACCCAGTACTTC
.,TRBD1,TRBV5-1,TRBJ1-2,CASSPTTGSREGYTF,TGCGCCAGCAGCCCTACGACAGGGTCGAGGGAAGGCTACACCTTC
.,.,TRBV27,TRBJ2-5,CASSYFRQGIQETQYF,TGTGCCAGCAGTTATTTTCGGCAGGGGATCCAAGAGACCCAGTACTTC
.,.,TRBV3-1/TRBV3-2,TRBJ2-3,CASSHFTDTQYF,TGTGCCAGCAGTCACTTTACAGATACGCAGTATTTT
once,.,TRBV27,TRBJ1-1,CASSFLRAGETEAFF,TGTGCCAGCAGTTTCTTACGGGCAGGGGAAACTGAAGCTTTCTTT
.,.,TRBV28,TRBJ2-5,CASTSSLTGDQETQYF,TGTGCCAGCACCTCCTCCCTGACAGGAGACCAAGAGACCCAGTACTTC
.,TRBD2,TRBV28,TRBJ2-7,CASSSAGAKSYEQYF,TGTGCCAGCAGTTCAGCGGGAGCCAAATCCTACGAGCAGTACTTC
.,.,TRBV27,TRBJ2-1,CASSLPVSGEVGNEQFF,TGTGCCAGCAGTCTCCCAGTGTCGGGAGAGGTCGGAAATGAGCAGTTCTTC
.,TRBD1,TRBV5-1,TRBJ2-7,CASSWGDRSSYEQYF,TGCGCCAGCAGCTGGGGGGACAGGAGCTCCTACGAGCAGTACTTC
.,.,TRBV11-2,TRBJ1-1,CASSLWGRVTEAFF,TGTGCCAGCAGCTTATGGGGCCGGGTCACTGAAGCTTTCTTT
.,TRBD2,TRBV5-6,TRBJ2-7,CASSLLSGRGFYEQYF,TGTGCCAGCAGCTTGCTAAGCGGGAGAGGATTCTACGAGCAGTACTTC
.,.,TRBV4-1,TRBJ1-4,CASSQGPPAEGEKLFF,TGCGCCAGCAGCCAAGGACCCCCGGCGGAGGGTGAAAAACTGTTTTTT
.,TRBD2,TRBV4-1,TRBJ2-3,CASSQRLAESTDTQYF,TGCGCCAGCAGCCAACGACTAGCGGAGAGCACAGATACGCAGTATTTT
.,TRBD1,TRBV2,TRBJ1-4,CASTRTGVASNEKLFF,TGTGCCAGCACCCGGACAGGGGTAGCTTCTAATGAAAAACTGTTTTTT
.,TRBD1,TRBV18,TRBJ1-2,CASSPLPGQQYGYTF,TGTGCCAGCTCACCACTTCCGGGACAGCAGTATGGCTACACCTTC
.,.,TRBV4-1,TRBJ2-5,CASSQDRTLETQYF,TGCGCCAGCAGCCAAGATCGGACTCTTGAGACCCAGTACTTC
once,TRBD1,TRBV6-4,TRBJ2-7,CASSLLPGQGYEQYF,TGTGCCAGCTCCCTCTTACCGGGACAGGGCTACGAGCAGTACTTC
.,.,TRBV15,TRBJ1-4,CATSRTFGANEKLFF,TGTGCCACCAGCAGAACTTTCGGGGCTAATGAAAAACTGTTTTTT
.,.,TRBV27,TRBJ1-6,CASRHYDSPLHF,TGTGCCAGCAGACACTATGATTCACCCCTCCACTTT
few,.,TRBV7-2,TRBJ1-5,CASSLSGGRRQPQHF,TGTGCCAGCAGCTTATCAGGCGGGAGGCGACAGCCCCAGCATTTT
.,.,TRBV28,TRBJ1-4,CASLAGREKLFF,TGTGCCAGCCTGGCAGGGAGGGAAAAACTGTTTTTT
once,.,TRBV28,TRBJ1-1,CAVGVNTEAFF,TGTGCCGTCGGGGTGAACACTGAAGCTTTCTTT
once,TRBD2,TRBV2,TRBJ2-7,CASSLGLGGKYEQYF,TGTGCCAGCAGCTTGGGACTGGGGGGGAAGTACGAGCAGTACTTC
.,.,TRBV18,TRBJ1-1,CASSPTALNTEAFF,TGTGCCAGCTCACCGACTGCGTTGAACACTGAAGCTTTCTTT
.,TRBD1,TRBV9,TRBJ1-2,CASSVGDRGYGYTF,TGTGCCAGCAGCGTAGGAGACAGGGGGTATGGCTACACCTTC
.,TRBD2,TRBV11-2,TRBJ2-5,CASSSWGGQETQYF,TGTGCCAGCAGCTCCTGGGGGGGCCAAGAGACCCAGTACTTC
.,TRBD1,TRBV3-1/TRBV3-2,TRBJ1-4,CASSPTGFIEKLFF,TGTGCCAGCAGCCCGACAGGGTTTATCGAAAAACTGTTTTTT
.,TRBD2,TRBV13,TRBJ2-3,CASSLMLAGGTDTQYF,TGTGCCAGCAGCTTAATGCTAGCGGGAGGCACAGATACGCAGTATTTT
once,TRBD1,TRBV5-1,TRBJ1-2,CASSSLDRAYGYTF,TGCGCCAGCAGCTCCCTCGACAGGGCCTATGGCTACACCTTC
.,.,TRBV7-3,TRBJ1-1,CASSLTGQANTEAFF,TGTGCCAGCAGCTTAACGGGGCAGGCTAACACTGAAGCTTTCTTT
.,TRBD2,TRBV7-9,TRBJ2-1,CASSSRTSGDFSSYNEQFF,TGTGCCAGCAGCTCCCGGACTAGCGGGGACTTTAGCTCCTACAATGAGCAGTTCTTC
.,.,TRBV9,TRBJ1-5,CASSANLDTYIHCNQPQHF,TGTGCCAGCAGCGCCAATTTGGACACATATATCCACTGCAATCAGCCCCAGCATTTT
once,TRBD1,TRBV7-3,TRBJ2-4,CASSPTGGFDIQYF,TGTGCCAGCAGCCCGACAGGGGGGTTCGACATTCAGTACTTC
few,.,TRBV19,TRBJ2-2,CASTRQGSGELFF,TGTGCCAGTACCCGGCAGGGCTCCGGGGAGCTGTTTTTT
.,TRBD1,TRBV4-1,TRBJ1-4,CASSQRTGEKLFF,TGCGCCAGCAGCCAAAGGACAGGTGAAAAACTGTTTTTT
.,.,TRBV3-1/TRBV3-2,TRBJ2-6,CASSQDGPGVGANVLTF,TGTGCCAGCAGCCAAGATGGGCCAGGGGTCGGGGCCAACGTCCTGACTTTC